This T cell receptor beta chain was identified in a study of OX40 agonist ivuxolimab in advanced cancers. Study-level background: The drug used for patients, ivuxolimab, was an agonistic anti-OX40 (CD134) antibody. Ivuxolimab was delivered to patients intravenously every 2 weeks at doses spanning 0.01 to 10 mg/kg. Study findings and constraints: CD8+ T cells were the subset that, on average, had more expanded clones than CD4+.

J was trimmed by 1 base and V by 4 bases; bases with no gene match: 2. CDR3 length equals 13 residues. From germline, CDR1 is SGHRS and CDR2 YFSETQ. Systemic immunosuppression or autoimmune disease history was grounds to exclude patients. About this clone: Its antigen is undetermined.

Libraries were prepared by immunoSEQ multiplex PCR; TCRdb keeps only in-frame clonotypes and omits some of them. The table lists approximately 23,000 clones, 75% to 90% of them singletons. The clonotype was recovered from an adult with an advanced solid tumor such as melanoma, head and neck, liver or kidney cancer. The specimen comprised CD4+ or CD8+ T cells sorted from blood, sampled in a trial of the OX40 agonist ivuxolimab. J is TRBJ2-7 and V is TRBV5-1; 7 bases are shared with TRBD1. For the CDR3, the DNA is TGCGCCAGCAGCGAGACAGGGTCCTACGAGCAGTACTTC. Its translation: CASSETGSYEQYF.